The 18 T cell receptor beta chains listed next were all sequenced from one sample in a study of radiotherapy plus CTLA-4 blockade in lung cancer. Some clones are missing from TCRdb's copy, which holds only in-frame ones; the method was immunoSEQ multiplex PCR. Here the sample spans over 100,000 clones, roughly 80% being singletons. Here the sequenced sample was peripheral blood, taken from a patient treated with radiotherapy plus ipilimumab. The receptors were sampled from a human donor with non-small cell lung cancer that progressed on radiotherapy plus ipilimumab. Some clones in this sample may be carry-over from other donors' samples.

This chain joins TRBV5-5 and TRBJ1-2; 7 positions agree with TRBD1. Germline-derived CDR1 and CDR2 are SGHKS and YYEKEE (reference sequence). The CDR3 consists of 16 residues. The V and J ends lost 1 base and 0 bases, in that order; junction bases with no gene match: 6. Written as DNA, the CDR3 is TGTGCCAGCAGCTTGACCGGGACAGCCACTAACTATGGCTACACCTTC. This codes for CASSLTGTATNYGYTF.

This sequence joins TRBV11-1 and TRBJ1-2; D unclear. CDR1 SGHAT and CDR2 FQDESV come from the germline V gene (reference sequence). The CDR3 is made up of 12 amino acids. V shed 4 bases and J shed 4 bases, with 7 bases lying between them. CDR3 nucleotides: TGTGCCAGCAGCTCTGGGAGCTATGGCTACACCTTC. Translation: CASSSGSYGYTF.

The J gene is TRBJ2-3, the V gene TRBV4-3, with 9 bases that match TRBD1. Looked up from germline, CDR1 is LGHNA and CDR2 is YSLEER. Trimming cost V 0 bases and J 4 bases; bases outside gene matches: 5. The length of the CDR3 is 16 residues. CDR3 residues: CASSQDPGQGPDTQYF. The CDR3 DNA is TGCGCCAGCAGCCAAGACCCGGGACAGGGCCCAGATACGCAGTATTTT.

The chain joins TRBV15 to TRBJ2-7; D unclear. Trimming cost V 1 base and J 2 bases, with 6 bases left between them. Germline CDR1 and CDR2: LNHNV and YYDKDF (reference sequence). The CDR3 spans 13 residues. In DNA, the CDR3 is TGTGCCACCAGCAGAGGGGTAACCTACGAGCAGTACTTC. Translating it yields CATSRGVTYEQYF.

This chain connects TRBV29-1 to TRBJ2-3; TRBD2 matches 14 bases. The CDR3 consists of 17 residues. Germline lookup yields CDR1 SQVTM and CDR2 ANQGSEA. Trimming took 1 base from V and 5 from J; bases not matched to a gene: 8. The CDR3 reads CSVEALVGTSGGDTQYF. CDR3 DNA sequence: TGCAGCGTTGAAGCTCTAGTCGGGACTAGCGGGGGAGATACGCAGTATTTT.

The chain recombines TRBV18 with TRBJ2-3; D ambiguous. V lost 0 bases, J lost 6 bases, and 4 bases lay in between. The CDR3 covers 12 residues. Germline CDR1 and CDR2: KGHSH and LQKENI. This CDR3 reads CASSPPMDTQYF. The DNA for the CDR3 is TGTGCCAGCTCACCACCCATGGATACGCAGTATTTT.

This chain joins TRBV6-5 and TRBJ2-5; D perhaps matches TRBD2 (6 bases). The CDR3 runs 14 residues. Germline-derived CDR1 and CDR2 are MNHEY and SVGAGI. Trimming pared 2 bases from V and 4 bases from J, leaving 11 bases between. CDR3 protein: CASSYPQEGETQYF. The CDR3 region has the DNA TGTGCCAGCAGTTACCCGCAGGAGGGAGAGACCCAGTACTTC.

V gene TRBV30 combines with J gene TRBJ1-2; D unclear. This CDR3 has 15 amino acids. The V end lost 4 bases, the J end lost 0 bases, and 15 bases lay between the germline ends. Looked up from germline, CDR1 is GTSNPN and CDR2 is SVGIG (reference sequence). The CDR3 DNA reads as TGTGCCTGGAATGCCCGGCCCGATCCTAACTATGGCTACACCTTC. As protein: CAWNARPDPNYGYTF. The whole variable domain, filled in from reference TRBV30 and TRBJ1-2, reads SQTIHQWPATLVQPVGSPLSLECTVEGTSNPNLYWYRQAAGRGLQLLFYSVGIGQISSEVPQNLSASRPQDRQFILSSKKLLLSDSGFYLCAWNARPDPNYGYTFGSGTRLTVV.

The chain is built from TRBV7-9 and TRBJ1-4, with D hard to call. V dropped 5 bases and J dropped 6 bases, with 10 bases sitting between them. Germline V gene sequence: CDR1 SEHNR, CDR2 FQNEAQ (reference sequence). CDR3 length: 13 residues. Here the CDR3 DNA reads TGTGCCAGCAGCCCCCCGTCGGATGAAAAACTGTTTTTT. It translates to CASSPPSDEKLFF.

This clone was picked up a small number of times. This sequence joins TRBV27 and TRBJ2-1; D uncertain. Germline CDR1 MNHEY, CDR2 SMNVEV (reference sequence). The CDR3 contains 16 residues. Trimming took off 0 bases at V and 4 bases at J, with 13 bases between the two ends. CDR3 DNA: TGTGCCAGCAGTTTATCGAACAGCCGTTTGTACAATGAGCAGTTCTTC. It codes for CASSLSNSRLYNEQFF.

The gene calls are TRBV27 and TRBJ1-2; D is perhaps TRBD1 (6 bases). The CDR3 extends over 16 amino acids. Germline CDR1 and CDR2: MNHEY and SMNVEV (reference sequence). Trimming stripped 2 bases from V and 8 bases from J, with 21 bases between. The CDR3 DNA reads TGTGCCAGCAGTTTAAGGGGGTCCCGGCGGACCTCCGGCTACACCTTC. As protein: CASSLRGSRRTSGYTF.

This rearrangement joins TRBV5-1 to TRBJ1-2; TRBD1 matches 9 bases. V was clipped by 0 bases and J by 8 bases; unmatched bases: 5. CDR3 size: 14 residues. Germline V gives CDR1 SGHRS, CDR2 YFSETQ. The CDR3 reads CASSLETGGRGYTF. CDR3 nucleotide sequence: TGCGCCAGCAGCTTGGAAACAGGGGGCAGAGGCTACACCTTC.

This sequence joins TRBV19 and TRBJ2-3; the D gene is possibly TRBD2 (7 bases). This CDR3 has 16 amino acids. Germline lookup yields CDR1 LNHDA and CDR2 SQIVND (reference sequence). With 6 bases removed from V and 0 bases from J, the gap between germline ends came to 16 bases. CDR3 nucleotide sequence: TGTGCCAGTAGCCTGAGGGGGGGCCGGAGCACAGATACGCAGTATTTT. As protein: CASSLRGGRSTDTQYF.

The genes are TRBV19 and TRBJ1-1; tentatively, D is TRBD1 (6 bases). This CDR3 has 14 residues. CDR1 and CDR2 (germline): LNHDA, SQIVND (reference sequence). The V and J ends lost 4 bases and 2 bases respectively, with 11 bases between them. The CDR3 region is CASSKEGTNTEAFF. Here the CDR3 DNA reads TGTGCCAGTAGTAAAGAAGGGACAAACACTGAAGCTTTCTTT.

This clone is a singleton in its sample. V and J are TRBV5-1 and TRBJ2-2; 11 bases map to TRBD1. The CDR3 sequence is 19 residues long. The V gene's germline CDR1 is SGHRS and CDR2 YFSETQ. V lost 3 bases, J lost 4 bases, and 14 bases stayed unmatched. The CDR3 sequence is CASSSRRTGGPRGTGELFF. CDR3 bases: TGCGCCAGCAGCTCGCGACGGACAGGGGGCCCGCGGGGCACCGGGGAGCTGTTTTTT.

As regards this clone: The junction shows a germline mismatch at one end, possibly a read error. This rearrangement joins TRBV29-1 to TRBJ2-2, with TRBD2 as a possible D gene (6 bases). The CDR3 is made up of 12 amino acids. CDR1 and CDR2 (germline): SQVTM, ANQGSEA. The CDR3 DNA sequence: TGCAGCGTTGACGGAGCGGGCGGGCGGTGGGGTTTT. It is translated as CSVDGAGGRWGF.

V gene TRBV28 combines with J gene TRBJ1-5; a possible D gene is TRBD1 (5 bases). Germline CDR1 MDHEN, CDR2 SYDVKM. V dropped 6 bases and J dropped 9 bases, with 15 bases sitting between them. This CDR3 spans 13 amino acids. For the CDR3, the DNA is TGTGCCAGCAGCCAAGCGGGGACTGGGCCCCAGCATTTT. As protein: CASSQAGTGPQHF.

The chain links TRBV29-1 to TRBJ1-6; the match to TRBD1 covers 9 bases. The V gene end was trimmed by 5 bases and the J gene end by 10 bases; junction bases not matched to a gene: 3. Germline CDR1 is SQVTM and CDR2 is ANQGSEA. The CDR3 has 12 residues. In nucleotides, the CDR3 is TGCAGCGTTCGGACAGGGGAATCACCCCTCCACTTT. This gives the protein CSVRTGESPLHF.